These 5 T cell receptor beta chains were sequenced from one sample in a study of OX40 agonist ivuxolimab in advanced cancers. TCRdb keeps only in-frame clones here, not all; method: immunoSEQ multiplex PCR. The table includes about 95,000 clones, about 91% detected once. Sequencing was performed on CD4+ or CD8+ T cells sorted from blood, taken in a trial of the OX40 agonist ivuxolimab. The receptors stem from an adult with an advanced solid tumor such as melanoma, head and neck, liver or kidney cancer.

The J gene is TRBJ2-6, the V gene TRBV4-3; D not resolved. Between the trimmed V and J ends, which lost 3 bases and 0 bases, there was a span of 12 bases. The germline gives CDR1 LGHNA, CDR2 YSLEER. The CDR3 has 17 amino acids. The CDR3 nucleotides read TGCGCCAGCAGCCACTCTTCCCTGGGCTCTGGGGCCAACGTCCTGACTTTC. Encoded protein: CASSHSSLGSGANVLTF.

The V gene is TRBV7-8, the J gene TRBJ2-7; TRBD2 matches at 13 bases. CDR3 length equals 17 residues. V lost 0 bases, J lost 5 bases, and 7 bases stayed unmatched. Germline lookup yields CDR1 SGHVS and CDR2 FQNEAQ. The CDR3 nucleotides are TGTGCCAGCAGCTTAGCGGGCACTAGCGGGGGGGCAAACGAGCAGTACTTC. Translating gives CASSLAGTSGGANEQYF.

The chain links TRBV5-8 to TRBJ1-3; no clear D gene. There are 15 residues in the CDR3. Between the trimmed V and J ends, which lost 0 bases and 0 bases, there was a span of 7 bases. Germline values: CDR1 SGHTS, CDR2 YDEGEE. CDR3 coding DNA: TGTGCCAGCAGCTTGGGGGTTTTCTCTGGAAACACCATATATTTT. It translates to CASSLGVFSGNTIYF.

As DNA, the CDR3 is TGTGCCAGCAGCCCTCGGGGGCTAGCGGGTTTCTACGAGCAGTACTTC. It translates to CASSPRGLAGFYEQYF. The genes are TRBV14 and TRBJ2-7; 8 positions agree with TRBD2. The CDR3 contains 16 residues. V lost 4 bases and J lost 3; bases outside the gene matches: 11. CDR1 and CDR2 (germline): SGHDN, FVKESK.

The chain has TRBV13 and TRBJ1-3, with unresolved D. Germline loops: CDR1 PRHDT, CDR2 FYEKMQ (reference sequence). Trimming shortened V by 10 bases and J by 3 bases, and 13 bases separated the two germline ends. The CDR3 extends over 13 amino acids. CDR3 in amino acids: CATMENNGNTIYF. The DNA for the CDR3 is TGTGCCACCATGGAAAATAATGGAAACACCATATATTTT. The variable domain in full, completed from reference TRBV13 and TRBJ1-3, reads AAGVIQSPRHLIKEKRETATLKCYPIPRHDTVYWYQQGPGQDPQFLISFYEKMQSDKGSIPDRFSAQQFSDYHSELNMSSLELGDSALYFCATMENNGNTIYFGEGSWLTVV.